This TCR beta chain is from a study of CD8 T cells in Susac syndrome. Random hexamers primed reverse transcription of about 0.5 to 1 ug RNA. A multiplex approach, immunoSEQ multiplex PCR, amplified TCR beta CDR3 across 54 Vbeta and 13 Jbeta. TCRdb reprocessed the immunoSEQ multiplex PCR reads via MiXCR and lists one record per CDR3 protein. The table has some 190,000 distinct CDR3 sequences, approximately 94% seen once. The CDR3 loop spans 15 amino acids. V lost 6 bases and J lost 1; bases outside the gene matches: 7. Germline V CDR1 and CDR2: MDHEN, SYDVKM. Blood CD8+ and CD4+ T cells underwent high-throughput TCR beta sequencing. CD8+ and CD4+ T cells were negatively isolated; TEMRA cells were FACS-enriched.

Sample: CD4+ T cells from PBMCs. The TCR sequence derives from a human donor with multiple sclerosis. The rearrangement uses TRBV28 and TRBJ2-5; TRBD2 agrees at 8 bases. The DNA for the CDR3 is TGTGCCAGCAGCCTAGCGGGCAGAATCCAAGAGACCCAGTACTTC. As protein: CASSLAGRIQETQYF.